The 14 T cell receptor beta chains below all came from one sample that was sequenced in a study of blood T cell repertoires in COVID-19. Sequencing was performed with immunoSEQ multiplex PCR; in TCRdb, only in-frame clones are kept and a portion is missing. This table has around 86,000 clones, 75% to 85% appearing once. The specimen sequenced was peripheral blood. The receptors shown here come from a woman over 75 with acute or convalescent COVID-19.

The chain has TRBV19 and TRBJ1-1; D might be TRBD1 (6 bases). Per germline, CDR1 LNHDA and CDR2 SQIVND (reference sequence). The CDR3 runs 14 residues. V was clipped by 10 bases and J by 4 bases, with 19 bases between them. This CDR3 reads CATESGQWGTEAFF. CDR3 DNA sequence: TGTGCCACCGAGAGTGGACAGTGGGGCACTGAAGCTTTCTTT.

V is TRBV3-1 (or the pseudogene TRBV3-2) and J is TRBJ2-7, with D maybe TRBD2 (6 bases). The germline V and J ends were trimmed by 0 bases and 6 bases, with 12 bases remaining between them. CDR1 and CDR2 (germline): LGHDT, YNNKEL (reference sequence). This CDR3 is 14 amino acids long. The CDR3 DNA is TGTGCCAGCAGCCAAGAATGGACTACAACCGAGCAGTACTTC. Protein: CASSQEWTTTEQYF.

In this sample, this clone turned up once. The chain uses TRBV7-9 and TRBJ2-2, with TRBD2 identical over 12 bases. Looked up from germline, CDR1 is SEHNR and CDR2 is FQNEAQ (reference sequence). V dropped 4 bases and J dropped 6; count of bases not matched to a gene: 6. This CDR3 spans 16 amino acids. This CDR3 reads CASSYSTSGSAGELFF. Here the CDR3 DNA reads TGTGCCAGCAGCTACTCGACTAGCGGGAGCGCCGGGGAGCTGTTTTTT.

The chain uses TRBV28 and TRBJ2-5, with a weak D call TRBD1 (6 bases). The CDR3 has 13 amino acids. The germline V gene encodes CDR1 MDHEN and CDR2 SYDVKM. V lost 5 bases, J lost 2 bases, and 9 bases lay in between. The CDR3 spells CASSNGQQETQYF. The CDR3 region has the DNA TGTGCCAGCAGTAATGGACAGCAAGAGACCCAGTACTTC.

The chain is built from TRBV19 and TRBJ2-3, with 10 bases matching TRBD2. The CDR3 spans 15 residues. CDR1 and CDR2 from the germline V gene are LNHDA and SQIVND (reference sequence). With 7 bases clipped from V and 3 bases from J, the junction kept 7 bases outside the gene matches. The CDR3 region has the DNA TGTGCCAGTACCGCGACTAGCGGGTGGACAGATACGCAGTATTTT. Translating gives CASTATSGWTDTQYF.

V is TRBV6-5 and J is TRBJ2-1; 7 nucleotides agree with TRBD1. CDR3 length: 14 amino acids. V shed 8 bases, J shed 9 bases, and the junction held 13 bases outside the gene matches. The germline CDR1 and CDR2 sequences are MNHEY and SVGAGI. The CDR3 DNA reads as TGTGCCAGCCTACCGACAGGGCTCCTTGGTGAGCAGTTCTTC. This gives the protein CASLPTGLLGEQFF.

The V gene is TRBV6-5, the J gene TRBJ2-7; 7 nucleotides match TRBD2. CDR1 is MNHEY and CDR2 is SVGAGI in the germline V gene. The CDR3 is 15 residues long. The trim removed 2 bases at V and 3 bases at J, leaving 7 bases unmatched. CDR3 sequence reads: CASSYGDYQVYEQYF. The DNA for the CDR3 is TGTGCCAGCAGTTACGGGGACTACCAAGTCTACGAGCAGTACTTC.

The chain carries TRBV5-1 and TRBJ1-1, with 7 bases aligning to TRBD1. The length of the CDR3 is 13 residues. V lost 5 bases and J lost 0; bases outside the gene matches: 1. CDR1 is SGHRS, CDR2 YFSETQ, per germline. The CDR3 protein is CASRDRVNTEAFF. The CDR3 DNA reads TGCGCCAGCAGAGACAGGGTGAACACTGAAGCTTTCTTT.

The chain employs TRBV5-1 and TRBJ2-1, with 9 bases that match TRBD1. Looked up from germline, CDR1 is SGHRS and CDR2 is YFSETQ. Trimming at V came to 3 bases and at J to 5 bases, leaving 6 bases not matched to a gene. The CDR3 is made up of 15 amino acids. CDR3 sequence (DNA): TGCGCCAGCAGCTCGACGGGACAGGGAAACAATGAGCAGTTCTTC. As protein: CASSSTGQGNNEQFF. Using reference TRBV5-1 and TRBJ2-1 for the parts outside the CDR3, the full variable domain is KAGVTQTPRYLIKTRGQQVTLSCSPISGHRSVSWYQQTPGQGLQFLFEYFSETQRNKGNFPGRFSGRQFSNSRSEMNVSTLELGDSALYLCASSSTGQGNNEQFFGPGTRLTVL.

This clone is a singleton in its sample. CDR3 coding DNA: TGTGCCAGTAGTCCGGGACAGGGTCGAAATCAGCCCCAGCATTTT. This translates into CASSPGQGRNQPQHF. This chain connects TRBV19 to TRBJ1-5, with 9 bases matching TRBD1. After removal of 5 bases from V and 4 bases from J, the junction contained 6 bases not matched to a gene. The germline V gene encodes CDR1 LNHDA and CDR2 SQIVND (reference sequence). The CDR3 runs to 15 residues.

This clone was seen more than once but under ten times. The chain carries TRBV7-8 and TRBJ2-5; D is uncertain. This CDR3 contains 15 residues. Germline CDR1 and CDR2: SGHVS and FQNEAQ. Trimming shortened V by 0 bases and J by 7 bases, and 15 bases separated the two germline ends. CDR3 coding DNA: TGTGCCAGCAGCTTAGCGCCTCAGGCTATGGGGACCCAGTACTTC. Amino acids: CASSLAPQAMGTQYF.

This clone is a singleton in its sample. The gene calls are TRBV6-5 and TRBJ2-5; TRBD1 matches 9 bases. CDR1 and CDR2 from the germline V gene are MNHEY and SVGAGI. The CDR3 is made up of 14 amino acids. V trimming: 3 bases; J trimming: 4 bases; junction bases outside the gene matches: 3. CDR3 in amino acids: CASSYSTGGETQYF. In DNA, the CDR3 is TGTGCCAGCAGTTATTCGACAGGGGGAGAGACCCAGTACTTC.

This clone occurred a few times. J is TRBJ2-1 and V is TRBV28; TRBD2 agrees at 12 bases. Germline CDR1 is MDHEN and CDR2 is SYDVKM. V was clipped by 4 bases and J by 8 bases; unmatched bases: 3. This CDR3 comprises 14 residues. The CDR3 bases are TGTGCCAGCAGTTCTAGCGGGAGGGCCGATGAGCAGTTCTTC. This encodes CASSSSGRADEQFF.

The genes are TRBV5-8 and TRBJ1-1; no clear D. The CDR3 is 15 amino acids. Germline V gene data show CDR1 as SGHTS and CDR2 as YDEGEE. The V gene lost 3 bases and the J gene lost 0 bases, with 12 bases spanning the gap. CDR3 region: CASSSLGHLNTEAFF. In DNA form, the CDR3 reads TGTGCCAGCAGCTCTCTTGGGCATTTGAACACTGAAGCTTTCTTT.